This T cell receptor beta chain was identified during a study of cytomegalovirus exposure and HLA in healthy donors. About the study: An early release of data contained tens of millions of unique TCRs, which came from HLA-typed donors.

Study results and limitations: Equally common other TCR beta chains were less clonally expanded than HLA-associated ones, a later analysis found. A few chains linked to CMV were shown in vitro to be specific for CMV antigens.

Deletions cut 0 bases from V and 6 bases from J, with 14 bases between. CDR1 is SGHVS, CDR2 FQNEAQ, per germline. This CDR3 is 15 amino acids long. A word on this clone: What it binds is not known.

PCR employed 60 Vbeta and 13 Jbeta primers. The table came from immunoSEQ multiplex PCR; TCRdb's copy has only in-frame clones and leaves some out. The sample records under 200,000 clones, approximately 84% being singletons. The chain employs TRBV7-8 and TRBJ1-2; TRBD1 might be the D (6 bases). Sequencing was done on a sample of PBMCs. The sequence derives from a man aged 30 to 45 in good health and CMV-seronegative. DNA for the CDR3: TGTGCCAGCAGCTTAGCGGGGGGGCGCGTGGATGGCTACACCTTC. This sequence encodes CASSLAGGRVDGYTF.